These T cell receptor beta chains were read from a single sample in a study of CD8 T cells in ankylosing spondylitis. TCRdb redid the calling of the 5' RACE reads with MiXCR, one entry per CDR3 protein. The data contain about 130,000 distinct CDR3 sequences, approximately 7.3% of them singletons. Sequencing used blood, either unsorted or a sorted T cell fraction (not recorded which). These receptors were taken from a female donor with ankylosing spondylitis or in good health (not recorded which). Both conserved end residues are part of each CDR3. The D gene is left open where the match is weak. Clone sizes are given selectively: once, few, many, or a class where the clone is expanded.

V gene	J gene	D gene	clone size	CDR3 protein	CDR3 DNA
TRBV9	TRBJ1-1	TRBD1	many	CASSVGGQGWTEAFF	TGTGCCAGCAGCGTAGGGGGACAGGGATGGACTGAAGCTTTCTTT
TRBV29-1	TRBJ2-7	-	many	CSVGGNEQYF	TGCAGCGTTGGGGGAAACGAGCAGTACTTC
TRBV20-1	TRBJ1-5	TRBD1	many	CSAGQTGGGNQPQHF	TGCAGTGCTGGGCAGACAGGGGGAGGCAATCAGCCCCAGCATTTT
TRBV7-8	TRBJ2-5	TRBD2	-	CASSLLAGGPEETQYF	TGTGCCAGCAGCTTATTAGCGGGGGGACCCGAGGAGACCCAGTACTTC
TRBV6-6	TRBJ1-2	-	many	CASTLTGSYGYTF	TGTGCCAGCACCTTGACAGGAAGTTATGGCTACACCTTC
TRBV28	TRBJ1-3	TRBD1	-	CASRGGQVGGNTIYF	TGTGCCAGCAGGGGCGGACAGGTCGGAGGAAACACCATATATTTT
TRBV18	TRBJ1-4	-	-	CASSPSGSPNEKLFF	TGTGCCAGCTCACCCTCCGGGAGTCCTAATGAAAAACTGTTTTTT
TRBV20-1	TRBJ1-2	-	many	CSANRALSHYGYTF	TGCAGTGCTAACAGGGCCCTCTCCCACTATGGCTACACCTTC
TRBV12-3/TRBV12-4	TRBJ2-1	TRBD2	many	CASSAGGPIHEQFF	TGTGCCAGCAGTGCGGGGGGGCCTATCCATGAGCAGTTCTTC
TRBV11-2	TRBJ2-3	-	-	CASSLGGGLTDTQYF	TGTGCCAGCAGCTTAGGCGGGGGCCTTACAGATACGCAGTATTTT
TRBV25-1	TRBJ2-3	-	many	CASSLPGDHPSDTQYF	TGTGCCAGCAGCCTCCCGGGGGACCACCCTTCTGATACGCAGTATTTT
TRBV7-2	TRBJ1-1	-	many	CASRGGPMNTEAFF	TGTGCCAGCAGGGGGGGACCAATGAACACTGAAGCTTTCTTT
TRBV4-2	TRBJ1-1	TRBD1	many	CASSRSTGDSTEAFF	TGTGCCAGCAGCCGATCGACAGGGGATAGCACTGAAGCTTTCTTT
TRBV7-2	TRBJ1-4	-	many	CASSLAAREKLFF	TGTGCCAGCAGCTTAGCGGCGAGGGAAAAACTGTTTTTT
TRBV4-3	TRBJ1-5	TRBD1	many	CASSQGTGGGQPQHF	TGCGCCAGCAGCCAAGGGACAGGGGGCGGTCAGCCCCAGCATTTT
TRBV20-1	TRBJ2-1	TRBD2	-	CSARISGGVSYNEQFF	TGCAGTGCTAGGATCAGCGGGGGGGTCTCCTACAATGAGCAGTTCTTC
TRBV12-3/TRBV12-4	TRBJ2-3	-	many	CASSLVSGEDTQYF	TGTGCCAGCAGTTTAGTGTCGGGGGAAGATACGCAGTATTTT
TRBV20-1	TRBJ2-1	-	many	CSASFSSYNEQFF	TGCAGTGCTAGTTTTAGCTCCTACAATGAGCAGTTCTTC
TRBV5-1	TRBJ1-1	-	-	CASSAGQWNTEAFF	TGCGCCAGCAGCGCCGGACAGTGGAACACTGAAGCTTTCTTT
TRBV6-5	TRBJ2-7	-	many	CASSYSGSYEQYF	TGTGCCAGCAGTTACTCGGGTAGCTACGAGCAGTACTTC
TRBV7-9	TRBJ1-1	TRBD1	-	CASSSDREVVAFF	TGTGCCAGCAGCTCAGACAGGGAGGTGGTAGCTTTCTTT
TRBV19	TRBJ1-1	TRBD1	many	CASSPGTGGNTEAFF	TGTGCCAGTAGTCCCGGGACAGGGGGGAACACTGAAGCTTTCTTT
TRBV7-2	TRBJ2-3	-	many	CASSLRGLDADTQYF	TGTGCCAGCAGCTTACGAGGGCTAGACGCAGATACGCAGTATTTT
TRBV3-1	TRBJ1-5	-	many	CASSRGKVGILDF	TGTGCCAGCAGTCGTGGTAAGGTAGGGATATTGGATTTT
TRBV28	TRBJ1-2	TRBD1	many	CASTGQVLYGYTF	TGTGCCAGCACGGGACAGGTACTCTATGGCTACACCTTC
TRBV7-8	TRBJ2-3	-	many	CASSLHAGPPGTDTQYF	TGTGCCAGCAGCCTCCATGCGGGTCCGCCGGGCACAGATACGCAGTATTTT
TRBV7-2	TRBJ2-1	-	-	CASTKRGSYNEQFF	TGTGCCAGCACCAAGAGGGGTTCCTACAATGAGCAGTTCTTC
TRBV5-1	TRBJ2-1	TRBD1	many	CASSAYRDRGNNEQFF	TGCGCCAGCAGCGCTTACCGGGACAGGGGCAACAATGAGCAGTTCTTC
TRBV2	TRBJ2-4	TRBD1	many	CASSLGQGDQNIQYF	TGTGCCAGCAGCTTGGGACAGGGGGACCAAAACATTCAGTACTTC
TRBV7-2	TRBJ1-1	-	many	CASSDPGLEEAFF	TGTGCCAGCAGCGACCCCGGGTTGGAAGAAGCTTTCTTT
TRBV18	TRBJ2-6	-	few	CASSPRPWTSSGANVLTF	TGTGCCAGCTCACCACGCCCTTGGACCAGCTCTGGGGCCAACGTCCTGACTTTC
TRBV12-3/TRBV12-4	TRBJ1-2	TRBD1	many	CASSGGQARLGYTF	TGTGCCAGCAGTGGGGGACAGGCGAGGCTTGGCTACACCTTC
TRBV12-3/TRBV12-4	TRBJ2-3	TRBD1	many	CASSYPGTDTDTQYF	TGTGCCAGCAGTTACCCCGGGACAGACACAGATACGCAGTATTTT
TRBV29-1	TRBJ2-5	TRBD1	-	CSVPGTGLWETQYF	TGCAGCGTCCCCGGGACAGGGCTTTGGGAGACCCAGTACTTC
TRBV11-2	TRBJ2-7	-	-	CASSLDRGGYEQYF	TGTGCCAGCAGCTTAGATCGGGGCGGATACGAGCAGTACTTC
TRBV7-2	TRBJ1-1	-	many	CASSYEQNTEAFF	TGTGCCAGCAGCTACGAGCAGAACACTGAAGCTTTCTTT
TRBV6-1	TRBJ1-1	-	many	CASSVGTMNTEAFF	TGTGCCAGCAGTGTTGGGACAATGAACACTGAAGCTTTCTTT
TRBV6-2/TRBV6-3	TRBJ1-1	-	many	CASSYLNTEAFF	TGTGCCAGCAGTTACCTAAACACTGAAGCTTTCTTT
TRBV27	TRBJ2-1	-	many	CASSFGTYNEQFF	TGTGCCAGCAGTTTCGGCACTTACAATGAGCAGTTCTTC
TRBV5-1	TRBJ2-2	TRBD1	many	CASSITGGRTGELFF	TGCGCCAGCAGCATTACAGGGGGCCGGACCGGGGAGCTGTTTTTT
TRBV5-1	TRBJ2-7	-	many	CASSLMGGEQYF	TGCGCCAGCAGCTTGATGGGAGGCGAGCAGTACTTC
TRBV10-3	TRBJ2-2	-	-	CAIMRLEDTGVLFF	TGTGCCATCATGAGGCTAGAGGACACCGGGGTGCTGTTTTTT
TRBV5-1	TRBJ2-7	-	many	CASSGSVIRDEQYF	TGCGCCAGCAGCGGGTCGGTTATACGGGACGAGCAGTACTTC
TRBV5-5	TRBJ2-7	-	many	CASSLLGAIDEQYF	TGTGCCAGCAGCTTACTGGGGGCTATCGACGAGCAGTACTTC
TRBV20-1	TRBJ2-1	TRBD2	-	CCARGGTSGGYDEQFF	TGCTGTGCTAGAGGTGGGACTAGCGGGGGATATGATGAGCAGTTCTTC
TRBV4-1	TRBJ1-6	TRBD1	-	CASSQKTGANSPLHF	TGCGCCAGCAGCCAGAAGACAGGGGCCAATTCACCCCTCCACTTT